Below, 18 T cell receptor beta chains from the same sample are listed, as sequenced in a study of graft-versus-host responses after intestinal transplantation. Profiled with immunoSEQ multiplex PCR; TCRdb holds only in-frame clones, not every one. The sample has some 46,000 clones, just under 95% seen once. Sequenced material: PBMCs, taken 786 days after a first intestinal transplant, on the day of a second. The receptor set was obtained from a human patient who received an intestinal transplant, so some T cells may come from the graft donor.

The chain carries TRBV5-4 and TRBJ1-1; 9 bases align to TRBD1. With 2 bases clipped from V and 6 bases from J, the junction kept 8 bases outside the gene matches. Germline V gives CDR1 SGHNT, CDR2 YYREEE (reference sequence). CDR3 length: 15 residues. Written as DNA, the CDR3 is TGTGCCAGCAGCTTCAAACAGGGGGCCACCGCTGAAGCTTTCTTT. It yields the protein CASSFKQGATAEAFF.

The chain links TRBV25-1 to TRBJ2-5; D possibly corresponds to TRBD1 (6 bases). V lost 1 base, J lost 5 bases, and 14 bases lay in between. The CDR3 spans 15 residues. Germline V gene sequence: CDR1 MGHDK, CDR2 SYGVNS. The DNA for the CDR3 is TGTGCCAGCAGTGAATTTTCGGGGCAGGGGGAGACCCAGTACTTC. It translates to CASSEFSGQGETQYF. The full variable domain, rest sourced from reference TRBV25-1 and TRBJ2-5, is EADIYQTPRYLVIGTGKKITLECSQTMGHDKMYWYQQDPGMELHLIHYSYGVNSTEKGDLSSESTVSRIRTEHFPLTLESARPSHTSQYLCASSEFSGQGETQYFGPGTRLLVL.

The table lists this clone with a count of one. The chain couples TRBV14 to TRBJ1-2; D not resolved. Deletions cut 2 bases from V and 2 bases from J, with 12 bases between. CDR1 and CDR2 from the germline V gene are SGHDN and FVKESK. The CDR3 sequence is 15 residues long. The CDR3, as DNA: TGTGCCAGCAGCCAAACAGCGGGCCTGAACTATGGCTACACCTTC. It encodes CASSQTAGLNYGYTF.

The genes are TRBV6-6 and TRBJ1-1, with TRBD1 matching over 10 bases. The CDR3 spans 15 residues. V lost 1 base and J lost 5; bases outside the gene matches: 4. CDR1 MNHNY and CDR2 SVGAGI come from the germline V gene (reference sequence). The CDR3 coding sequence is TGTGCCAGCAGTTACTTTGGGACAGGGGATACTGAAGCTTTCTTT. Translated, it gives CASSYFGTGDTEAFF.

This chain uses TRBV6-6 with TRBJ2-1; the D gene could be TRBD1 or TRBD2 (6 bases each). There are 15 residues in the CDR3. In germline, CDR1 is MNHNY, CDR2 SVGAGI (reference sequence). V was clipped by 8 bases and J by 5 bases, with 19 bases between them. This CDR3 reads CASVTNREVNNEQFF. The DNA for the CDR3 is TGTGCCAGCGTTACGAACAGGGAGGTCAACAATGAGCAGTTCTTC.

The chain has TRBV19 and TRBJ2-7; a weak D match, TRBD2 (6 bases). Per germline, CDR1 LNHDA and CDR2 SQIVND (reference sequence). V lost 3 bases, J lost 2 bases, and 14 bases lay in between. The CDR3 length is 15 residues. The CDR3 nucleotides read TGTGCCAGTAGTATGGGACGGGGGTACACCTACGAGCAGTACTTC. Protein product: CASSMGRGYTYEQYF.

The genes are TRBV5-1 and TRBJ2-7; D might be TRBD1 (6 bases). Trimming stripped 3 bases from V and 1 base from J, with 11 bases between. Germline-derived CDR1 and CDR2 are SGHRS and YFSETQ. The CDR3 is 14 residues long. The chain's CDR3 is CASSSVTGSYEQYF. Written as DNA, the CDR3 is TGCGCCAGCAGCTCCGTCACAGGGTCCTACGAGCAGTACTTC.

The chain joins TRBV19 to TRBJ1-1; the D is unclear. The germline V and J ends were trimmed by 5 bases and 6 bases, with 7 bases remaining between them. The V gene's germline CDR1 is LNHDA and CDR2 SQIVND (reference sequence). This CDR3 is built from 11 residues. The CDR3 region is CASSSGSEAFF. DNA for the CDR3: TGTGCCAGTAGTTCAGGATCTGAAGCTTTCTTT.

This clone was picked up one time. This chain connects TRBV2 to TRBJ2-7; 10 nucleotides align to TRBD2. The V gene end was trimmed by 7 bases and the J gene end by 3 bases; junction bases not matched to a gene: 9. The V gene's germline CDR1 is SNHLY and CDR2 FYNNEI. This CDR3 is 15 amino acids long. The CDR3 sequence is CASMDEREGRYEQYF. CDR3 sequence (DNA): TGTGCCAGCATGGATGAGCGGGAGGGCCGCTACGAGCAGTACTTC.

The chain links TRBV5-1 to TRBJ1-2; 7 bases agree with TRBD1. Germline V gene lookup returns CDR1 SGHRS and CDR2 YFSETQ. With V trimmed by 7 bases and J by 4 bases, 7 bases remained unmatched. CDR3 size: 13 residues. CDR3 loop: CASETGDGYGYTF. The CDR3 DNA reads TGCGCCAGCGAAACAGGGGACGGCTATGGCTACACCTTC.

The chain links TRBV9 to TRBJ1-5, with 8 nucleotides matching TRBD1. V trimming: 3 bases; J trimming: 5 bases; junction bases outside the gene matches: 7. The germline CDR1 and CDR2 sequences are SGDLS and YYNGEE. The CDR3 runs to 15 residues. CDR3 bases: TGTGCCAGCAGCGCCCGGGACAGGCCGGATCAGCCCCAGCATTTT. Encoded protein: CASSARDRPDQPQHF.

The chain recombines TRBV6-5 with TRBJ1-2; 8 nucleotides line up with TRBD1. Looked up from germline, CDR1 is MNHEY and CDR2 is SVGAGI. V shed 5 bases and J 8 bases; nucleotides not matched to a gene: 10. This CDR3 has 14 residues. In DNA form, the CDR3 reads TGTGCCAGCAGTCGAGACAGGGGAATTAGAGGCTACACCTTC. Protein: CASSRDRGIRGYTF.

In this sample, this clone turned up a few times. The rearrangement joins TRBV10-3 to TRBJ1-4; 7 nucleotides agree with TRBD1. The CDR3 runs to 14 residues. V was clipped by 5 bases and J by 7 bases; unmatched bases: 7. The V gene's germline CDR1 is ENHRY and CDR2 SYGVKD. CDR3 bases: TGTGCCATCAGTTCGGGACAGTCAAGTGAAAAACTGTTTTTT. Its protein is CAISSGQSSEKLFF.

The chain has TRBV6-5 and TRBJ1-1; no clear D gene. Germline V gene lookup returns CDR1 MNHEY and CDR2 SVGAGI. V was clipped by 5 bases and J by 5 bases, with 9 bases between them. This CDR3 has 12 residues. The CDR3 nucleotides are TGTGCCAGCAGTCGGGATCGGACTGAAGCTTTCTTT. Its protein is CASSRDRTEAFF.

Turning to this clone: The junction differs from germline at one of its ends, possibly a read error. The chain links TRBV7-7 to TRBJ2-7, with a weak D call TRBD1 (6 bases). The CDR3 extends over 18 amino acids. CDR1 is SSHAT and CDR2 is FNYEAQ in the germline V gene (reference sequence). This chain's CDR3 is CASSLEGRGQRLSYEQYF. The CDR3, as DNA: TGTGCTAGCAGCTTAGAGGGTAGAGGACAGCGCCTCTCCTACGAGCAGTACTTC. The entire variable domain, with the rest obtained from reference TRBV7-7 and TRBJ2-7, is as follows: GAGVSQSPRYKVTKRGQDVTLRCDPISSHATLYWYQQALGQGPEFLTYFNYEAQPDKSGLPSDRFSAERPEGSISTLTIQRTEQRDSAMYRCASSLEGRGQRLSYEQYFGPGTRLTVT.

V gene TRBV28 combines with J gene TRBJ2-7; tentatively, D is TRBD1 (6 bases). Germline V gene lookup returns CDR1 MDHEN and CDR2 SYDVKM. The ends were cut back, 6 bases at V and 7 bases at J, with 7 bases in the middle. The CDR3 runs 10 residues. The CDR3 here is CASRQGEQYF. The CDR3 region has the DNA TGTGCCAGCAGACAGGGAGAGCAGTACTTC.

In this sample, this clone turned up a few times. CDR3 nucleotide sequence: TGTGCCAGCAGCTGGGGACAGGGTGAGACCCAGTACTTC. It translates to CASSWGQGETQYF. The rearrangement uses TRBV5-6 and TRBJ2-5, with 9 bases identical to TRBD1. After removal of 3 bases from V and 5 bases from J, the junction contained 2 bases not matched to a gene. This CDR3 has 13 residues. From germline, CDR1 is SGHDT and CDR2 YYEEEE.

This chain uses TRBV16 with TRBJ1-3, with 8 bases aligning to TRBD1. Germline CDR1 and CDR2: KGHSY and FQNENV. Trimming took 6 bases from V and 2 from J; bases not matched to a gene: 0. The CDR3 is made up of 13 amino acids. The CDR3 region is CASRQGAGNTIYF. CDR3 sequence (DNA): TGTGCCAGCAGACAGGGGGCTGGAAACACCATATATTTT.